Listed below are T cell receptor beta chains from one sample, sequenced in a study of molecular identifiers for immune sequencing clone quantification. One entry per CDR3 protein results from TCRdb running MiXCR on the PCR reads. The table lists about half a million distinct CDR3 sequences, around 23% of them singletons. The sequenced sample consisted of naive CD8+ T cells from blood, with Jurkat cell RNA spiked in. All receptors derive from a human donor in good health. Some libraries in this study had Jurkat cell RNA spiked in. Each CDR3 is given with its conserved first and last residue. The order of the fields is D gene, J gene, V gene, clone size, CDR3 protein, CDR3 DNA. A D gene is named only where the DNA matches it firmly. The listing skips clone size in some rows; elsewhere it reads once, few, many or a size class.

TRBD2 | TRBJ2-1 | TRBV20-1 | . | CSAIFSGIALYYEQFF | TGCAGTGCTATCTTTAGCGGGATTGCTCTGTACTATGAGCAGTTCTTC
. | TRBJ1-1 | TRBV24-1 | . | CATSDGRSMNTEAFF | TGTGCCACCAGTGACGGGAGGAGCATGAACACTGAAGCTTTCTTT
. | TRBJ2-2 | TRBV12-3/TRBV12-4 | few | CASNTGEELFF | TGTGCCAGCAACACCGGGGAGGAGCTGTTTTTT
. | TRBJ2-3 | TRBV20-1 | . | CSAIKYAGTTDTQYF | TGCAGTGCTATCAAATATGCAGGGACTACAGATACGCAGTATTTT
. | TRBJ2-3 | TRBV18 | . | CASSPPPLGRTDTQYF | TGTGCCAGCTCACCACCGCCCCTTGGTCGAACAGATACGCAGTATTTT
TRBD2 | TRBJ2-2 | TRBV29-1 | many | CSGWGSGDTGELFF | TGCAGCGGCTGGGGTAGCGGGGACACCGGGGAGCTGTTTTTT
TRBD1 | TRBJ2-7 | TRBV7-9 | few | CASSLGTGESYEQYF | TGTGCCAGCAGCTTAGGGACAGGGGAATCCTACGAGCAGTACTTC
. | TRBJ1-3 | TRBV29-1 | few | CSVLGGQSSGNTIYF | TGCAGCGTCCTCGGAGGGCAGTCCTCTGGAAACACCATATATTTT
TRBD2 | TRBJ2-1 | TRBV4-1 | . | CASSQVTGTRGYNEQFF | TGCGCCAGCAGCCAAGTAACTGGGACTAGAGGTTACAATGAGCAGTTCTTC
TRBD2 | TRBJ2-1 | TRBV29-1 | . | CSVERGLAGGGGEQFF | TGCAGCGTTGAACGCGGACTAGCGGGGGGCGGGGGTGAGCAGTTCTTC
. | TRBJ2-7 | TRBV12-3/TRBV12-4 | few | CASSVHGTYEQYF | TGTGCCAGCAGTGTCCATGGGACCTACGAGCAGTACTTC
TRBD2 | TRBJ2-1 | TRBV4-2 | few | CASSQDEALAGDNEQFF | TGTGCCAGCAGCCAAGATGAGGCACTAGCGGGAGATAATGAGCAGTTCTTC
. | TRBJ2-2 | TRBV14 | many | CASSQDWYTGELFF | TGTGCCAGCAGCCAAGATTGGTACACCGGGGAGCTGTTTTTT
. | TRBJ2-3 | TRBV4-1 | few | CASSQVSSWGVTDTQYF | TGCGCCAGCAGCCAAGTATCCTCTTGGGGGGTAACAGATACGCAGTATTTT
. | TRBJ1-2 | TRBV7-9 | . | CASSSSAGRWPAYTF | TGTGCCAGCAGCTCAAGCGCTGGGAGGTGGCCTGCCTACACCTTC
. | TRBJ2-3 | TRBV6-2/TRBV6-3 | . | CASSYLVGLSTDTQYF | TGTGCCAGCAGTTACTTAGTGGGCCTAAGCACAGATACGCAGTATTTT
. | TRBJ2-3 | TRBV4-3 | many | CASSQEGPSTDTQYF | TGCGCCAGCAGCCAAGAAGGTCCTAGCACAGATACGCAGTATTTT
TRBD1 | TRBJ1-1 | TRBV27 | few | CASSLEQGLNTEAFF | TGTGCCAGCAGTTTAGAACAGGGGTTGAACACTGAAGCTTTCTTT
. | TRBJ2-7 | TRBV7-9 | . | CASSLGTEAITYEQYF | TGTGCCAGCAGCTTAGGGACAGAAGCAATCACCTACGAGCAGTACTTC
TRBD2 | TRBJ2-3 | TRBV4-3 | . | CASSQDKRGLSTDTQYF | TGCGCCAGCAGCCAAGATAAGCGGGGACTTAGCACAGATACGCAGTATTTT
. | TRBJ1-1 | TRBV7-9 | many | CASSHPRQAEIEAFF | TGTGCCAGCAGTCATCCCCGACAGGCCGAAATTGAAGCTTTCTTT
TRBD2 | TRBJ2-1 | TRBV7-2 | few | CASSLSSGPKLTEQFF | TGTGCCAGCAGCTTATCTAGCGGCCCCAAGCTGACTGAGCAGTTCTTC
. | TRBJ1-5 | TRBV28 | . | CASSFSAGNSNQPQHF | TGTGCCAGCAGTTTTTCGGCCGGAAATAGCAATCAGCCCCAGCATTTT
TRBD1 | TRBJ2-7 | TRBV3-1 | . | CASSQPTGTGVRNEQYF | TGTGCCAGCAGCCAACCGACCGGGACAGGGGTCCGAAACGAGCAGTACTTC
. | TRBJ1-1 | TRBV13 | few | CASSHTLEAGTEAFF | TGTGCCAGCAGCCACACCTTGGAGGCGGGCACTGAAGCTTTCTTT
TRBD1 | TRBJ1-3 | TRBV12-3/TRBV12-4 | few | CASSRPLDRGPRSSGNTIYF | TGTGCCAGCAGCCGACCCCTGGACAGGGGGCCCCGGAGCTCTGGAAACACCATATATTTT
. | TRBJ1-1 | TRBV6-2/TRBV6-3 | . | CASSYSARGTEAFF | TGTGCCAGCAGTTACTCGGCTCGGGGCACTGAAGCTTTCTTT
. | TRBJ2-3 | TRBV30 | few | CAWSVLIGAPDTQYF | TGTGCCTGGAGTGTACTAATTGGGGCTCCAGATACGCAGTATTTT
TRBD2 | TRBJ2-7 | TRBV20-1 | . | CSARILAGPGTVEQYF | TGCAGTGCTAGGATCCTAGCGGGACCAGGAACGGTGGAGCAGTACTTC
TRBD1 | TRBJ2-5 | TRBV19 | . | CASSAGQGAVETQYF | TGTGCCAGTAGTGCGGGACAGGGGGCCGTAGAGACCCAGTACTTC
. | TRBJ2-3 | TRBV7-9 | few | CASSLGAGEADTQYF | TGTGCCAGCAGCTTAGGCGCAGGGGAGGCAGATACGCAGTATTTT
. | TRBJ1-5 | TRBV6-5 | . | CAVQAHIGSNQPQHF | TGTGCCGTACAGGCCCATATAGGTAGCAATCAGCCCCAGCATTTT
TRBD1 | TRBJ1-5 | TRBV4-2 | many | CASSHYRGGNQPQHF | TGTGCCAGCAGCCATTACAGGGGAGGCAATCAGCCCCAGCATTTT
. | TRBJ1-5 | TRBV20-1 | many | CSALVNRNSNQPQHF | TGCAGTGCCCTAGTCAACAGGAATAGCAATCAGCCCCAGCATTTT
. | TRBJ1-1 | TRBV7-2 | many | CASSLAGALNTEAFF | TGTGCCAGCAGCTTAGCCGGGGCTCTGAACACTGAAGCTTTCTTT
. | TRBJ2-5 | TRBV6-5 | . | CPSSYSIGGPEEETQYF | TGTCCCAGCAGTTACTCGATCGGGGGCCCCGAGGAAGAGACCCAGTACTTC
. | TRBJ1-2 | TRBV19 | . | CASSLTAYTNYGYTF | TGTGCCAGTAGCCTCACAGCATACACGAACTATGGCTACACCTTC
TRBD1 | TRBJ2-3 | TRBV28 | . | CASSLPTGGGTDTQYF | TGTGCCAGCAGTTTGCCTACAGGGGGCGGGACAGATACGCAGTATTTT
TRBD1 | TRBJ2-7 | TRBV9 | . | CASSVWDSDEQYF | TGTGCCAGCAGCGTATGGGACAGCGACGAGCAGTACTTC
. | TRBJ2-2 | TRBV6-2/TRBV6-3 | few | CASTPTYTGELFF | TGTGCCAGCACCCCTACATACACCGGGGAGCTGTTTTTT
TRBD1 | TRBJ2-6 | TRBV7-9 | many | CASSFTQGAGANVLTF | TGTGCCAGCAGCTTCACCCAGGGGGCTGGGGCCAACGTCCTGACTTTC
TRBD2 | TRBJ2-5 | TRBV6-1 | many | CASSVFLAEQETQYF | TGTGCCAGCAGTGTTTTTCTAGCGGAACAAGAGACCCAGTACTTC
TRBD2 | TRBJ2-2 | TRBV19 | few | CASTSLAGHTGELFF | TGTGCCAGTACGAGCCTAGCGGGACACACCGGGGAGCTGTTTTTT
. | TRBJ2-7 | TRBV7-9 | . | CASSQTVSPNEQYF | TGTGCCAGCAGCCAAACAGTCTCTCCCAACGAGCAGTACTTC
TRBD1 | TRBJ2-1 | TRBV15 | . | CATSSRDRSFSHEQFF | TGTGCCACCAGCAGCCGGGACAGGTCCTTCTCTCATGAGCAGTTCTTC
. | TRBJ2-7 | TRBV19 | . | CASSMGGAHEQYF | TGTGCCAGTAGTATGGGGGGAGCCCACGAGCAGTACTTC
. | TRBJ2-3 | TRBV4-3 | . | CASSQVMIRGASTDTQYF | TGCGCCAGCAGCCAAGTTATGATACGGGGGGCAAGCACAGATACGCAGTATTTT
. | TRBJ1-1 | TRBV10-2 | . | CASAAGRLTEAFF | TGCGCCAGCGCGGCAGGCCGTTTAACTGAAGCTTTCTTT
. | TRBJ2-3 | TRBV19 | . | CASSIGRIDTQYF | TGTGCCAGTAGTATTGGACGGATAGATACGCAGTATTTT
TRBD1 | TRBJ1-2 | TRBV4-2 | . | CASSLPGQGGYGYTF | TGTGCCAGCAGCCTCCCCGGACAGGGCGGGTATGGCTACACCTTC
. | TRBJ2-1 | TRBV19 | few | CASSMGDDYNEQFF | TGTGCCAGTAGTATGGGGGACGATTACAATGAGCAGTTCTTC
TRBD1 | TRBJ2-7 | TRBV5-1 | few | CASSLEIGGPYEQYF | TGCGCCAGCAGCTTGGAAATAGGGGGCCCATACGAGCAGTACTTC
. | TRBJ1-5 | TRBV4-1 | . | CASSHTGMGQPQHF | TGCGCCAGCAGCCATACAGGGATGGGACAGCCCCAGCATTTT
. | TRBJ1-1 | TRBV7-9 | few | CASTPGVGRTEAFF | TGTGCCAGCACCCCGGGGGTGGGTAGGACTGAAGCTTTCTTT
. | TRBJ1-4 | TRBV10-2 | few | CASRGREREKLFF | TGCGCCAGCAGAGGCAGGGAGAGGGAAAAACTGTTTTTT
. | TRBJ1-4 | TRBV12-3/TRBV12-4 | few | CASSFLPQGTNEKLFF | TGTGCCAGCAGTTTCTTGCCCCAAGGAACTAATGAAAAACTGTTTTTT
. | TRBJ1-5 | TRBV11-2 | few | CASSLSADPLTQHF | TGTGCCAGCAGCTTATCAGCCGACCCATTGACCCAGCATTTT
. | TRBJ2-3 | TRBV9 | few | CASSVAGGAATDTQYF | TGTGCCAGCAGCGTAGCCGGCGGGGCGGCCACAGATACGCAGTATTTT
. | TRBJ2-3 | TRBV11-1 | few | CASRRGFADDYTSTDTQYF | TGTGCCAGCCGGAGGGGGTTCGCGGACGACTACACTAGCACAGATACGCAGTATTTT
. | TRBJ2-7 | TRBV5-4 | many | CASRDVGDEQYF | TGTGCTTCCCGGGATGTAGGGGACGAGCAGTACTTC